The T cell receptor beta chain under discussion was sequenced for a study of cytomegalovirus exposure and HLA in healthy donors. The primer mix had 60 Vbeta and 13 Jbeta primers. Measured with immunoSEQ multiplex PCR; TCRdb has only the in-frame clones, and not every one. In the table there are some 110,000 clones, less than 80% of which are singletons. The V segment lost 7 bases and the J segment 7 bases; nucleotides outside the gene matches: 14. This CDR3 contains 15 residues. CDR1 SGHNT and CDR2 YYREEE come from the germline V gene (reference sequence). Sequencing was done on a sample of PBMCs. The TCR comes from a man in his thirties or forties in good health and CMV-seronegative. The rearrangement joins TRBV5-4 to TRBJ1-1, with 9 bases that match TRBD1. CDR3 nucleotide sequence: TGTGCCAGCGGGGGAACAGGGGGCAAAAGAGATGAAGCTTTCTTT. This codes for CASGGTGGKRDEAFF.